A selection of T cell receptor beta chains follows, all from one sample in a study of cytomegalovirus exposure and HLA in healthy donors. Sequencing used immunoSEQ multiplex PCR; TCRdb keeps in-frame clones, though not all of them. The sample carries some 150,000 clones, less than 85% recorded once. Sequencing was carried out using PBMCs. These receptor sequences come from a middle-aged man in good health and CMV-seronegative. Both conserved end residues are part of each CDR3. A D gene is named only where the DNA matches it firmly. Some rows have no size entry. The others give once, few or many, or a class for an expanded clone.

V gene	clone size	CDR3 length	D gene	J gene	CDR3 DNA	CDR3 protein
TRBV13	few	14	TRBD2	TRBJ2-7	TGTGCCAGCTCCATAGCGGGCGGGTCGTACGAGCAGTACTTC	CASSIAGGSYEQYF
TRBV6-5	.	13	TRBD1	TRBJ1-1	TGTGCCAGCAGTTACTCGACAGGGACTGAAGCTTTCTTT	CASSYSTGTEAFF
TRBV2	few	17	TRBD2	TRBJ2-7	TGTGCCAGCCAGGAACGGGCGGGGGGCCGTCTAAGCTACGAGCAGTACTTC	CASQERAGGRLSYEQYF
TRBV5-4	few	15	TRBD1	TRBJ1-4	TGTGCCAGCAGCTTGGATGGGACAGATAATGAAAAACTGTTTTTT	CASSLDGTDNEKLFF
TRBV19	.	15	TRBD1	TRBJ2-7	TGTGCCAGTAGTATATGGTTACAGGGGTCCTACGAGCAGTACTTC	CASSIWLQGSYEQYF
TRBV5-1	.	16	.	TRBJ1-2	TGCGCCAGCAGCTTGGCCTCAGGCAGGGAGGTAGAAAGCTACACCTTC	CASSLASGREVESYTF
TRBV5-4	.	16	TRBD2	TRBJ2-2	TGTGCCAGCAGCTTGGCCGGACTAGCGCACACCGGGGAGCTGTTTTTT	CASSLAGLAHTGELFF
TRBV7-2	.	17	TRBD2	TRBJ2-3	TGTGCCAGCAGCTTAGCGCTGGGCGGGGGGGTAACAGATACGCAGTATTTT	CASSLALGGGVTDTQYF
TRBV7-9	.	14	.	TRBJ2-7	TGTGCCAGCAGCTTACCAGGGAACTCCTACGAGCAGTACTTC	CASSLPGNSYEQYF
TRBV7-8	.	13	.	TRBJ2-7	TGTGCCAGCAGCTTAGGGAGGGGCTACGAGCAGTACTTC	CASSLGRGYEQYF
TRBV27	.	14	TRBD1	TRBJ2-7	TGTGCCAGCAGTTTAGGGACAGGGAGCTACGAGCAGTACTTC	CASSLGTGSYEQYF
TRBV9	few	16	TRBD1	TRBJ2-3	TGTGCCAGCAGCGTTAAACAGGGGGGAGCAGTAGATACGCAGTATTTT	CASSVKQGGAVDTQYF
TRBV7-9	.	14	TRBD1	TRBJ2-7	TGTGCCAGCAGCTTTCCGGGACAGGGTTACGAGCAGTACTTC	CASSFPGQGYEQYF
TRBV18	.	13	.	TRBJ2-7	TGTGCCAGCTCACCAGAGGCGTCCTACGAGCAGTACTTC	CASSPEASYEQYF
TRBV29-1	.	17	.	TRBJ2-7	TGCAGCGTTGGGGGAACAGAAACTAGTCCTCCAACCTACGAGCAGTACTTC	CSVGGTETSPPTYEQYF
TRBV5-1	once	14	.	TRBJ2-7	TGCGCCAGCAGCTCCACAGGGAGCTCCTACGAGCAGTACTTC	CASSSTGSSYEQYF
TRBV19	.	16	TRBD1	TRBJ2-3	TGTGCCAGTAGTCCCTTGGGGGACAGGGATTCTCATACGCAGTATTTT	CASSPLGDRDSHTQYF
TRBV11-2	.	16	TRBD1	TRBJ1-6	TGTGCCAGCAGCTTAGGGTCAGGGACAGGGGCCTCACCCCTCCACTTT	CASSLGSGTGASPLHF
TRBV11-2	.	15	TRBD1	TRBJ2-7	TGTGCCAGCAGCTTAGCGGGCAGGGGGCGCGGTGAGCAGTACTTC	CASSLAGRGRGEQYF
TRBV2	.	14	.	TRBJ2-3	TGTGCCAGCAGTGTACAGGGTCACACAGATACGCAGTATTTT	CASSVQGHTDTQYF
TRBV2	.	17	TRBD2	TRBJ2-2	TGTGCCAGCAGTGGGGCGGGGGGCCTCTCGTACACCGGGGAGCTGTTTTTT	CASSGAGGLSYTGELFF
TRBV11-3	.	15	TRBD2	TRBJ2-1	TGTGCCAGCAGCTCAAGGGCGGGGAGGGGCGATGAGCAGTTCTTC	CASSSRAGRGDEQFF
TRBV9	.	19	TRBD2	TRBJ2-2	TGTGCCAGCAGCCCACGTGTTACGGCTAGCGGGGTTAACACCGGGGAGCTGTTTTTT	CASSPRVTASGVNTGELFF
TRBV15	.	15	.	TRBJ2-7	TGTGCCACCAGCAGAGAGAGGAGTATTGCCTACGAGCAGTACTTC	CATSRERSIAYEQYF
TRBV28	.	12	.	TRBJ2-5	TGTGCCAGCAGTAGCGGTAAAGAGACCCAGTACTTC	CASSSGKETQYF
TRBV29-1	.	13	TRBD2	TRBJ2-7	TGCAGCGTTATAGCGGGAGGGTACTACGAGCAGTACTTC	CSVIAGGYYEQYF
TRBV9	.	17	TRBD2	TRBJ2-3	TGTGCCAGCAGCGCCGGACTAGCGGAAACTTACACAGATACGCAGTATTTT	CASSAGLAETYTDTQYF
TRBV9	.	14	.	TRBJ2-3	TGTGCCAGCAGCGTAGCGGCAGAGGCAGATACGCAGTATTTT	CASSVAAEADTQYF